The 11 T cell receptor beta chains listed next were all sequenced from one sample in a study of cytomegalovirus exposure and HLA in healthy donors. The PCR was carried out with 60 Vbeta primers and 13 Jbeta primers. Repertoires were generated with immunoSEQ multiplex PCR, while TCRdb's copy carries only in-frame clones and drops some. The sample lists about 98,000 clones, under 85% occurring once. Specimen: PBMCs. These receptors were collected from a female donor in good health and CMV-seropositive.

In its sample, this clone was seen once. The CDR3 bases are TGTGCCAGCAGTTACCAGGGACAATCCGAGCAGTACTTC. It yields the protein CASSYQGQSEQYF. The gene calls are TRBV6-5 and TRBJ2-7; possible D gene TRBD1, 6 bases. V lost 2 bases and J 6 bases, leaving 11 bases between the germline ends. The CDR3 runs 13 residues. In germline, CDR1 is MNHEY, CDR2 SVGAGI.

This chain uses TRBV11-3 with TRBJ2-1; 9 bases fit TRBD2. The V and J ends lost 1 base and 6 bases, in that order; junction bases with no gene match: 4. The CDR3 runs 15 residues. Germline V CDR1 and CDR2: SGHNT, YENEEA. The DNA for the CDR3 is TGTGCCAGCAGCTTAGCTAGCGGGGTACCCAATGAGCAGTTCTTC. Translating gives CASSLASGVPNEQFF.

The chain recombines TRBV7-2 with TRBJ1-4, with TRBD1 identical over 8 bases. This CDR3 spans 13 amino acids. The J segment lost 7 bases and the V segment lost 3 bases, leaving 1 base of the junction unmatched. The germline gives CDR1 SGHTA, CDR2 FQGNSA. DNA of the CDR3: TGTGCCAGCAGCTTTGACAGGGGTGAAAAACTGTTTTTT. Protein: CASSFDRGEKLFF.

The genes are TRBV7-9 and TRBJ1-1; a possible D gene is TRBD1 (5 bases). V shed 6 bases and J shed 7 bases, with 21 bases lying between them. The CDR3 has 15 amino acids. In germline, CDR1 is SEHNR, CDR2 FQNEAQ (reference sequence). The CDR3 spells CASRHLETRQLEAFF. The CDR3, as DNA: TGTGCCAGCAGGCACTTAGAAACTCGACAGCTTGAAGCTTTCTTT.

The chain joins TRBV15 to TRBJ2-3, with D possibly TRBD2 on 6 matching bases. The CDR3 consists of 16 residues. Trimming pared 0 bases from V and 2 bases from J, leaving 12 bases between. CDR1 and CDR2 (germline): LNHNV, YYDKDF (reference sequence). CDR3 in DNA: TGTGCCACCAGCAGAGATCTCGGCGGGAACACAGATACGCAGTATTTT. The encoded protein is CATSRDLGGNTDTQYF.

This chain joins TRBV10-3 and TRBJ2-1; 9 bases line up with TRBD2. Germline CDR1 ENHRY, CDR2 SYGVKD. Trimming took 4 bases from V and 4 from J; bases not matched to a gene: 2. CDR3 length: 14 amino acids. As DNA, the CDR3 is TGTGCCATCAGTGGGACTAGCGAGTACAATGAGCAGTTCTTC. Residues: CAISGTSEYNEQFF.

The chain has TRBV5-5 and TRBJ1-2, with D perhaps TRBD1 (5 bases). The CDR3 runs 13 residues. The V gene's germline CDR1 is SGHKS and CDR2 YYEKEE (reference sequence). The V and J ends lost 5 bases and 7 bases respectively, with 15 bases between them. The CDR3 loop reads CASRIARQGGYTF. The CDR3 DNA follows: TGTGCCAGCAGGATAGCCCGTCAGGGTGGCTACACCTTC.

In this sample, this clone turned up once. The genes are TRBV7-9 and TRBJ2-7; D might be TRBD2 (7 bases). Looked up from germline, CDR1 is SEHNR and CDR2 is FQNEAQ (reference sequence). This CDR3 has 14 amino acids. The V end lost 4 bases, the J end lost 2 bases, and 12 bases lay between the germline ends. The CDR3 sequence: CASSSRGAPYEQYF. Written as DNA, the CDR3 is TGTGCCAGCAGCTCCCGGGGGGCCCCCTACGAGCAGTACTTC.

This chain connects TRBV11-2 to TRBJ2-1, with 10 positions matching TRBD1. The V gene's germline CDR1 is SGHAT and CDR2 FQNNGV. The J segment lost 7 bases and the V segment lost 5 bases, leaving 8 bases of the junction unmatched. CDR3 size: 15 residues. The CDR3 DNA reads TGTGCCAGCAGCGTCCGGGACAGGGGTATTAATGAGCAGTTCTTC. Protein: CASSVRDRGINEQFF.

The chain carries TRBV18 and TRBJ1-3; D not certain. CDR1 and CDR2 from the germline V gene are KGHSH and LQKENI. The ends were cut back, 8 bases at V and 0 bases at J, with 14 bases in the middle. This CDR3 has 15 residues. CDR3 amino acids: CASQRGSSSGNTIYF. The CDR3 DNA follows: TGTGCCAGCCAACGAGGGAGTAGCTCTGGAAACACCATATATTTT.

V gene TRBV11-2 combines with J gene TRBJ2-1, with TRBD2 matching over 13 bases. V lost 6 bases, J lost 5 bases, and 10 bases stayed unmatched. Germline CDR1 SGHAT, CDR2 FQNNGV. The CDR3 is 17 residues long. The CDR3 loop is CASRVLAGGARNNEQFF. The CDR3 bases are TGTGCCAGCAGGGTACTAGCGGGGGGGGCGCGTAACAATGAGCAGTTCTTC. The full variable domain, rest sourced from reference TRBV11-2 and TRBJ2-1, is EAGVAQSPRYKIIEKRQSVAFWCNPISGHATLYWYQQILGQGPKLLIQFQNNGVVDDSQLPKDRFSAERLKGVDSTLKIQPAKLEDSAVYLCASRVLAGGARNNEQFFGPGTRLTVL.